This entry is about one T cell receptor beta chain. Assay used: immunoSEQ multiplex PCR; TCRdb lists only in-frame clones, some missing. The repertoire holds about 260,000 clones, with approximately 86% as singletons. The data belong to a study of blood T cell repertoires in COVID-19. For the study at large: The cDNA or gDNA used as material had been derived from T cells, B-cell-depleted T cells, or PBMCs.

The V gene's germline CDR1 is MNHEY and CDR2 SVGEGT. The V and J ends lost 6 bases and 2 bases respectively, with 19 bases between them. This CDR3 has 16 residues. V is TRBV6-2 or TRBV6-3 and J is TRBJ1-1; tentatively, D is TRBD1 (6 bases). The specimen was peripheral blood. The TCR was taken from a man younger than 45 with active or convalescent COVID-19. This chain's CDR3 is CASSSPPGTLNTEAFF. The CDR3 DNA sequence: TGTGCCAGCAGCTCCCCTCCCGGGACACTAAACACTGAAGCTTTCTTT.